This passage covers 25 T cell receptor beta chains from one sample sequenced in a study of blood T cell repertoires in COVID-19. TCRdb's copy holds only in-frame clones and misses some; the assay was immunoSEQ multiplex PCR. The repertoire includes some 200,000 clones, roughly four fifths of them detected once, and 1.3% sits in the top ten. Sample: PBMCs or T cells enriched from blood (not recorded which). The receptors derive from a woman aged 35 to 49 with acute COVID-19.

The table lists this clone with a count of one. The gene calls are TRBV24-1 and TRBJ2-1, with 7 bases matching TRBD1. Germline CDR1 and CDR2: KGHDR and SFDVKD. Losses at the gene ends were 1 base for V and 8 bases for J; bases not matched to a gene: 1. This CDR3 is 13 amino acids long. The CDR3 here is CATSDFQGDEQFF. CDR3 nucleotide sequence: TGTGCCACCAGTGATTTTCAGGGGGATGAGCAGTTCTTC.

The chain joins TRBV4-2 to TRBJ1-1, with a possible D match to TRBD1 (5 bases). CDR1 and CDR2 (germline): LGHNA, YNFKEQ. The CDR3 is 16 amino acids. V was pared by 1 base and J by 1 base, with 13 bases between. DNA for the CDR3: TGTGCCAGCAGCCAAGCCTTGGCCAGGGAGAACACTGAAGCTTTCTTT. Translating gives CASSQALARENTEAFF.

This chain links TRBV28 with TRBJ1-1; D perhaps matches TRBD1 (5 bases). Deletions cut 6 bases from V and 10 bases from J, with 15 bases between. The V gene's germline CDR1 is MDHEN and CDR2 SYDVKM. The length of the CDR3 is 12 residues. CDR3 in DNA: TGTGCCAGCAGCTTCCCCAGGGTGAGAGCTTTCTTT. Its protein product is CASSFPRVRAFF.

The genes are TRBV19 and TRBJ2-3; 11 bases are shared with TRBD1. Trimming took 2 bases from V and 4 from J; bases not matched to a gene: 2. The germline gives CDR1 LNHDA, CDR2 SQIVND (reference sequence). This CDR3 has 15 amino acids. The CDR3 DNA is TGTGCCAGTAGTATAAAGGGACAGGGGGCAGATACGCAGTATTTT. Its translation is CASSIKGQGADTQYF.

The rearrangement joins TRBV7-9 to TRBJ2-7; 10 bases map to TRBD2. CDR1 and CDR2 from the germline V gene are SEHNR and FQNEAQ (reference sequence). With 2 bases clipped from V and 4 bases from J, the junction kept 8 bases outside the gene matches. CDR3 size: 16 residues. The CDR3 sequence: CASSLWVLAGSYEQYF. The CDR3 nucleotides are TGTGCCAGCAGCTTATGGGTACTAGCGGGATCGTACGAGCAGTACTTC. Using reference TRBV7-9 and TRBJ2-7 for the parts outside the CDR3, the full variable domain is DTGVSQNPRHKITKRGQNVTFRCDPISEHNRLYWYRQTLGQGPEFLTYFQNEAQLEKSRLLSDRFSAERPKGSFSTLEIQRTEQGDSAMYLCASSLWVLAGSYEQYFGPGTRLTVT.

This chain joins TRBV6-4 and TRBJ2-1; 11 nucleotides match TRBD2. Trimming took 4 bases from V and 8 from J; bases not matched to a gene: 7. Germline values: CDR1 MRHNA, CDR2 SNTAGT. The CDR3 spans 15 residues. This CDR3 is CASSVAGGRVYEQFF. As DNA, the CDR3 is TGTGCCAGCAGTGTAGCGGGAGGGCGAGTCTATGAGCAGTTCTTC.

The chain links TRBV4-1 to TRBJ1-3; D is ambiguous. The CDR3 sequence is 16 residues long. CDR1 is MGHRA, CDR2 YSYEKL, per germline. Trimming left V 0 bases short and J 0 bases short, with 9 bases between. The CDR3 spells CASSQDNPGSGNTIYF. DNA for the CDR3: TGCGCCAGCAGCCAAGATAATCCAGGCTCTGGAAACACCATATATTTT.

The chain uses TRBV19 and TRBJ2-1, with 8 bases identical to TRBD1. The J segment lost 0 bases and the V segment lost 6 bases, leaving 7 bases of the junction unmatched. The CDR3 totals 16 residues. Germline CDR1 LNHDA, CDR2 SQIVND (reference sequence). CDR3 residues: CASSGGQDLSYNEQFF. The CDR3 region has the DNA TGTGCCAGTAGCGGGGGACAGGACCTCTCCTACAATGAGCAGTTCTTC.

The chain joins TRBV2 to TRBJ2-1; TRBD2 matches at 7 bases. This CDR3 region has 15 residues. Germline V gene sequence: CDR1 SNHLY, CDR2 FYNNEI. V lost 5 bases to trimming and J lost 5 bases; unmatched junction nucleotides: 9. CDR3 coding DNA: TGTGCCAGCAGTTGGGGTGGGAGGGTGGACAATGAGCAGTTCTTC. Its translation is CASSWGGRVDNEQFF.

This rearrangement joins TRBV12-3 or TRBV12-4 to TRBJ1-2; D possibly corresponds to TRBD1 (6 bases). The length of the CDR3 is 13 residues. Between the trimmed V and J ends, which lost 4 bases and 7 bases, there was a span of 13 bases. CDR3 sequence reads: CASSWGGAGGYTF. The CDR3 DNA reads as TGTGCCAGCAGTTGGGGGGGGGCTGGTGGCTACACCTTC.

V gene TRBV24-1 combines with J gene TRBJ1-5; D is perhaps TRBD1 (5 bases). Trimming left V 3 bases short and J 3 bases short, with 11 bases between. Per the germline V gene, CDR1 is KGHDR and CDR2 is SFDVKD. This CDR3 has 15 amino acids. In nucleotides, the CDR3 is TGTGCCACCAGTGATGGGGGGGTCCCCAATCAGCCCCAGCATTTT. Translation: CATSDGGVPNQPQHF.

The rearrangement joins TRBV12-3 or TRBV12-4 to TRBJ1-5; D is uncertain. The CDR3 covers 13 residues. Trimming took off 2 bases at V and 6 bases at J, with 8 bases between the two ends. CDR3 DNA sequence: TGTGCCAGCAGTTTAAGAGGGTTTCAGCCCCAGCATTTT. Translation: CASSLRGFQPQHF.

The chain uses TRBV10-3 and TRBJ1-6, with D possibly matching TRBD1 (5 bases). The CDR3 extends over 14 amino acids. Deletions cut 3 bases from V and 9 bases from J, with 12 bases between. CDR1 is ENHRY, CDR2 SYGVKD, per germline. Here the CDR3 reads CAISDATTASPLHF. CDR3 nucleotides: TGTGCCATCAGTGACGCGACGACAGCTTCACCCCTCCACTTT.

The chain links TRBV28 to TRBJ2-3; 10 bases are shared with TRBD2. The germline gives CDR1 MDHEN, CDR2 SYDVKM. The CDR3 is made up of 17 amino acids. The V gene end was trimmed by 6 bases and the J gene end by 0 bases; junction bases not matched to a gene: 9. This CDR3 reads CASSPLLAGGSTDTQYF. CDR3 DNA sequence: TGTGCCAGCAGCCCCCTTTTAGCGGGAGGCAGCACAGATACGCAGTATTTT. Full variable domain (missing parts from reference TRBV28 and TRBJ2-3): DVKVTQSSRYLVKRTGEKVFLECVQDMDHENMFWYRQDPGLGLRLIYFSYDVKMKEKGDIPEGYSVSREKKERFSLILESASTNQTSMYLCASSPLLAGGSTDTQYFGPGTRLTVL.

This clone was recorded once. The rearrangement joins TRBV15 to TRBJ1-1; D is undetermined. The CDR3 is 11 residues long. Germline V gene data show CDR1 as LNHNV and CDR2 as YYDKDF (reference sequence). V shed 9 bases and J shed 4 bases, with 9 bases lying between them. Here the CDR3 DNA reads TGTGCCACGGGTACTACCACTGAAGCTTTCTTT. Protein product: CATGTTTEAFF.

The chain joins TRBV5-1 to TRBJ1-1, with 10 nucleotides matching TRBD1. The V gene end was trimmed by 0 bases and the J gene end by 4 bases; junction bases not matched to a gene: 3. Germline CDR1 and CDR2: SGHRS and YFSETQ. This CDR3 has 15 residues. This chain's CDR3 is CASSLAGTGATEAFF. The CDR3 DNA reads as TGCGCCAGCAGCTTGGCCGGGACAGGGGCCACTGAAGCTTTCTTT.

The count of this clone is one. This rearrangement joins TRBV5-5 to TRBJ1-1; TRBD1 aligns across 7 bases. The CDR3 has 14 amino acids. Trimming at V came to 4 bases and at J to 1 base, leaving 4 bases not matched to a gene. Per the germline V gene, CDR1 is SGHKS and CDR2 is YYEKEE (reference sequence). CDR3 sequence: CASSQGDGNTEAFF. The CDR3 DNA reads TGTGCCAGCAGCCAGGGGGACGGGAACACTGAAGCTTTCTTT.

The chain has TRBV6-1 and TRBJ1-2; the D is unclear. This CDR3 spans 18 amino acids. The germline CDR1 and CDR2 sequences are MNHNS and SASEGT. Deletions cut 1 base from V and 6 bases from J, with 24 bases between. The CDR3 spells CASSEEVRGWRNSHGYTF. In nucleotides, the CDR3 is TGTGCCAGCAGTGAAGAGGTCCGGGGATGGCGGAATAGCCATGGCTACACCTTC.

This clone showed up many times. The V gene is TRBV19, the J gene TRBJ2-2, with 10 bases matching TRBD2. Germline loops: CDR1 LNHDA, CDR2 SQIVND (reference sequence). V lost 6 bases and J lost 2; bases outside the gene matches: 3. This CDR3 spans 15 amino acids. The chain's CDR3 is CASRGLADNTGELFF. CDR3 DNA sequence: TGTGCCAGTAGAGGACTAGCGGATAACACCGGGGAGCTGTTTTTT.

The CDR3 DNA follows: TGTGCCAGCAGCTTGGTCGGCACAGATACGCAGTATTTT. It specifies CASSLVGTDTQYF. This rearrangement joins TRBV5-6 to TRBJ2-3; no firm D call. This CDR3 has 13 residues. V was shortened by 0 bases and J by 1 base, with 3 bases between the two germline ends. Per germline, CDR1 SGHDT and CDR2 YYEEEE. Together with reference TRBV5-6 and TRBJ2-3, the CDR3 gives the full variable domain: DAGVTQSPTHLIKTRGQQVTLRCSPKSGHDTVSWYQQALGQGPQFIFQYYEEEERQRGNFPDRFSGHQFPNYSSELNVNALLLGDSALYLCASSLVGTDTQYFGPGTRLTVL.

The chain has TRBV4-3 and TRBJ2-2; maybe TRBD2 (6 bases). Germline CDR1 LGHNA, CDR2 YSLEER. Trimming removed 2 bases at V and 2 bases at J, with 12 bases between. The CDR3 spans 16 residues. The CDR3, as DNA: TGCGCCAGCAGCCAAACCGGGACTTATAACACCGGGGAGCTGTTTTTT. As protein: CASSQTGTYNTGELFF.

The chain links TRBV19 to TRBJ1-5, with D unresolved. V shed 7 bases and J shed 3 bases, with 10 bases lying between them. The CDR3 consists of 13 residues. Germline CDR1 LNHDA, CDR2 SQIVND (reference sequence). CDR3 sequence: CASTEGYNQPQHF. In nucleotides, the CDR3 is TGTGCCAGTACTGAGGGCTACAATCAGCCCCAGCATTTT.

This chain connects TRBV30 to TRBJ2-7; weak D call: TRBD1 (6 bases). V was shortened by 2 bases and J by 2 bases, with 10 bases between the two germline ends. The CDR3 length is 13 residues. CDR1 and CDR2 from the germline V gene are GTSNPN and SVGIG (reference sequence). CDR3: CAWSRGSAYEQYF. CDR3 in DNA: TGTGCCTGGAGTAGGGGGAGTGCCTACGAGCAGTACTTC.

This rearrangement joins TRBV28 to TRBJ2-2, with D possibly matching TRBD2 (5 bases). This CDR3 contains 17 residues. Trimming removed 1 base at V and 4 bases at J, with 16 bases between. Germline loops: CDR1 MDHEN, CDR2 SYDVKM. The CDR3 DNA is TGTGCCAGCAGTTTATTGGGTCGCGGGTCGTTCACCGGGGAGCTGTTTTTT. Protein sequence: CASSLLGRGSFTGELFF.

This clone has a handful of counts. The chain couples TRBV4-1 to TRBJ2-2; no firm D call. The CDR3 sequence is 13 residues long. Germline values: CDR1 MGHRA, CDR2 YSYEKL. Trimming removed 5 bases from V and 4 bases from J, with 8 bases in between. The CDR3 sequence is CASSLRGTGELFF. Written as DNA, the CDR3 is TGCGCCAGCAGCTTGAGAGGCACCGGGGAGCTGTTTTTT.